A single sample is the source of the 12 T cell receptor beta chains below, sequenced in a study of identical twins. MiXCR was run by TCRdb on the 5' RACE reads, yielding one entry per CDR3 protein. The sample holds around 250,000 distinct CDR3 sequences, approximately 8.6% seen once. The same sample was also used in a study of yellow fever vaccine responses in identical twins.

The specimen sequenced was CD8+ T cells sorted from blood. The receptors were sampled from a woman under 30 in good health.

This clonotype was counted ten times or more. The gene calls are TRBV12-3 or TRBV12-4 and TRBJ2-1; 8 bases line up with TRBD1. Trimming took 3 bases from V and 5 from J; bases not matched to a gene: 6. CDR3 size: 15 residues. CDR3 sequence (DNA): TGTGCCAGCAGTTTTGGACAGGGCGTACACAATGAGCAGTTCTTC. Translated: CASSFGQGVHNEQFF.

This clonotype showed up just a few times. This sequence joins TRBV29-1 and TRBJ2-7, with TRBD1 as a possible D gene (6 bases). From germline, CDR1 is SQVTM and CDR2 ANQGSEA. The V end was cut by 6 bases, the J end by 5 bases, with 14 bases between. The CDR3 extends over 12 amino acids. CDR3 loop: CSVVTGSDEQYF. The CDR3 nucleotides read TGCAGCGTAGTAACAGGGAGTGACGAGCAGTACTTC.

This clonotype turned up a few times. V is TRBV11-1 and J is TRBJ2-7; weak D call: TRBD1 (6 bases). Germline V gene sequence: CDR1 SGHAT, CDR2 FQDESV (reference sequence). The ends were cut back, 5 bases at V and 4 bases at J, with 15 bases in the middle. This CDR3 has 14 residues. CDR3 sequence reads: CASSQHLQGYEQYF. In nucleotides, the CDR3 is TGTGCCAGCAGCCAGCACCTGCAGGGGTACGAGCAGTACTTC.

There are many counts of this clonotype. As DNA, the CDR3 is TGCGCCAGCAGCTTGGGGTTCTTCCCCGGGAAAGAGACCCAGTACTTC. Amino acid sequence: CASSLGFFPGKETQYF. V and J are TRBV5-1 and TRBJ2-5, with D tentatively TRBD2 (5 bases). V lost 0 bases, J lost 3 bases, and 15 bases lay in between. CDR1 is SGHRS, CDR2 YFSETQ, per germline. This CDR3 has 16 residues.

Many counts were recorded for this clonotype. The chain joins TRBV29-1 to TRBJ2-3, with unresolved D. V was clipped by 7 bases and J by 6 bases, with 8 bases between them. Germline CDR1 reads SQVTM; CDR2 reads ANQGSEA. The CDR3 extends over 10 amino acids. The CDR3 DNA sequence: TGCAGCGCTTATGAGGATACGCAGTATTTT. Amino acids: CSAYEDTQYF.

The rearrangement links TRBV7-9 to TRBJ1-4, with a tentative D call TRBD1 (6 bases). The CDR3 is made up of 15 amino acids. Germline values: CDR1 SEHNR, CDR2 FQNEAQ (reference sequence). The V and J ends lost 5 bases and 6 bases respectively, with 16 bases between them. CDR3: CASSPPGRQDEKLFF. As DNA, the CDR3 is TGTGCCAGCAGCCCCCCGGGGAGACAGGATGAAAAACTGTTTTTT.

This clonotype was counted only a few times. This chain joins TRBV27 and TRBJ1-1; 8 bases align to TRBD1. The germline V gene encodes CDR1 MNHEY and CDR2 SMNVEV (reference sequence). The CDR3 has 15 amino acids. J lost 2 bases, V lost 5 bases, and 7 bases had no gene match. The DNA of the CDR3 is TGTGCCAGCAGTGCCGGGACAGGTGCTAACACTGAAGCTTTCTTT. Translating it yields CASSAGTGANTEAFF.

This clonotype occurred many times. This chain connects TRBV6-5 to TRBJ2-1; TRBD1 aligns across 7 bases. Germline values: CDR1 MNHEY, CDR2 SVGAGI. J lost 5 bases, V lost 4 bases, and 14 bases had no gene match. The CDR3 sequence is 17 residues long. The CDR3, as DNA: TGTGCCAGCAGTTCTATCTCTTCAAGGGGGCCCCACAATGAGCAGTTCTTC. It yields the protein CASSSISSRGPHNEQFF.

This sequence joins TRBV27 and TRBJ2-7, with unresolved D. The V end was cut by 3 bases, the J end by 2 bases, with 8 bases between. CDR3 size: 13 residues. Germline V gene data show CDR1 as MNHEY and CDR2 as SMNVEV (reference sequence). CDR3 nucleotide sequence: TGTGCCAGCAGTTTCAGTCAGACCTACGAGCAGTACTTC. It codes for CASSFSQTYEQYF.

The rearrangement links TRBV4-2 to TRBJ2-2, with 9 bases aligning to TRBD1. CDR3 length equals 18 residues. Trimming took 0 bases from V and 5 from J; bases not matched to a gene: 10. CDR1 and CDR2 (germline): LGHNA, YNFKEQ. This chain's CDR3 is CASSQEDRGYTFTGELFF. CDR3 DNA: TGTGCCAGCAGCCAAGAGGACAGGGGTTATACCTTTACCGGGGAGCTGTTTTTT.

This clonotype showed up many times. The rearrangement links TRBV25-1 to TRBJ2-2, with 10 nucleotides matching TRBD1. The germline CDR1 and CDR2 sequences are MGHDK and SYGVNS. J lost 4 bases, V lost 1 base, and 3 bases had no gene match. The CDR3 totals 16 residues. The CDR3 loop reads CASSEWGQGSTGELFF. The CDR3 DNA reads as TGTGCCAGCAGTGAATGGGGACAGGGGAGCACCGGGGAGCTGTTTTTT.

This clonotype was counted ten times or more. V usage is TRBV29-1 and J usage is TRBJ2-1, with 10 bases that match TRBD1. CDR1 SQVTM and CDR2 ANQGSEA come from the germline V gene. The length of the CDR3 is 14 residues. Trimming removed 6 bases from V and 2 bases from J; junction bases left unmatched: 4. The CDR3 reads CSVGGQGTYNEQFF. The CDR3 DNA reads as TGCAGCGTGGGGGGACAGGGGACCTACAATGAGCAGTTCTTC.